These 6 T cell receptor beta chains were all obtained from the same sample, sequenced in a study of blood T cell repertoires in COVID-19. Sequencing used immunoSEQ multiplex PCR; TCRdb keeps in-frame clones, though not all of them. The table lists some 220,000 clones, nearly 90% of them singletons. Sequencing was carried out using peripheral blood. The receptors shown here come from a woman between 18 and 29 years old who had recovered from COVID-19.

The chain has TRBV14 and TRBJ1-2, with D perhaps TRBD1 (6 bases). Germline V lookup: CDR1 SGHDN, CDR2 FVKESK. The CDR3 extends over 13 amino acids. The V end was cut by 5 bases, the J end by 4 bases, with 11 bases between. Here the CDR3 reads CASSSGVRYGYTF. The CDR3 DNA follows: TGTGCCAGCAGCTCAGGGGTTCGCTATGGCTACACCTTC. Using reference TRBV14 and TRBJ1-2 for the parts outside the CDR3, the full variable domain is EAGVTQFPSHSVIEKGQTVTLRCDPISGHDNLYWYRRVMGKEIKFLLHFVKESKQDESGMPNNRFLAERTGGTYSTLKVQPAELEDSGVYFCASSSGVRYGYTFGSGTRLTVV.

The chain combines TRBV28 with TRBJ1-4, with 7 bases lining up with TRBD1. The trim removed 6 bases at V and 9 bases at J, leaving 7 bases unmatched. This CDR3 has 13 amino acids. CDR1 is MDHEN and CDR2 is SYDVKM in the germline V gene. CDR3 sequence: CASSGGTAKKLFF. The CDR3 DNA follows: TGTGCCAGCAGCGGTGGGACAGCCAAAAAACTGTTTTTT.

This rearrangement joins TRBV19 to TRBJ2-3; D may be TRBD1 (6 bases). The CDR3 consists of 15 residues. Germline V gene sequence: CDR1 LNHDA, CDR2 SQIVND (reference sequence). V was clipped by 3 bases and J by 6 bases, with 16 bases between them. CDR3 in amino acids: CASSIRDTLADTQYF. The CDR3 DNA reads as TGTGCCAGTAGTATCCGGGACACCTTGGCCGATACGCAGTATTTT.

V gene TRBV9 combines with J gene TRBJ2-5; 9 bases line up with TRBD1. The CDR3 length is 15 residues. The germline V gene has CDR1 SGDLS and CDR2 YYNGEE. The junction had 10 bases not matched to a gene; V was cut back by 6 bases and J by 4 bases. In DNA form, the CDR3 reads TGTGCCAGCACCCCCGGGACAGGGTGGGGAGAGACCCAGTACTTC. This encodes CASTPGTGWGETQYF.

A single count supports this clone. The V call is TRBV11-2, the J call TRBJ1-4, with TRBD1 matching 8 bases. Germline values: CDR1 SGHAT, CDR2 FQNNGV. With V trimmed by 1 base and J by 6 bases, 1 base remained unmatched. The CDR3 length is 14 residues. CDR3 amino acids: CASSLGTGHEKLFF. CDR3 nucleotide sequence: TGTGCCAGCAGCTTAGGGACAGGGCATGAAAAACTGTTTTTT.

The gene calls are TRBV14 and TRBJ2-1, with TRBD2 matching over 7 bases. This CDR3 region has 12 residues. V lost 7 bases and J lost 7; bases outside the gene matches: 4. Germline V gene lookup returns CDR1 SGHDN and CDR2 FVKESK. In DNA, the CDR3 is TGTGCCAGCACGCCCGGGGGGAATGAGCAGTTCTTC. It is translated as CASTPGGNEQFF.